The 11 T cell receptor beta chains below all came from one sample that was sequenced in a study of Ad26.COV2.S vaccination and SARS-CoV-2 variants. TCRdb keeps only in-frame clones here, not all; method: immunoSEQ multiplex PCR. The data hold about 440,000 clones, with about 90% observed a single time. Documented treatment: 15 to 20 received Ad26.COV2.S at low or high dose, single or two shots; five or six received placebo; per-sample allocation not given. Samples analyzed were those drawn on day 63 after the first vaccine or placebo injection. Sequencing was performed on peripheral blood, taken in a trial of Ad26.COV2.S vaccine versus placebo. All receptors derive from a person aged 18-60 years who received the Ad26.COV2.S COVID-19 vaccine or a placebo.

The V and J genes are TRBV18 and TRBJ1-5; D is perhaps TRBD1 (5 bases). CDR1 is KGHSH and CDR2 is LQKENI in the germline V gene. Trimming took off 4 bases at V and 5 bases at J, with 9 bases between the two ends. This CDR3 is 13 amino acids long. CDR3 region: CASSRDGDQPQHF. The DNA of the CDR3 is TGTGCCAGCTCACGGGACGGCGATCAGCCCCAGCATTTT.

This chain links TRBV28 with TRBJ2-6; a possible D gene is TRBD1 (6 bases). Germline V gene sequence: CDR1 MDHEN, CDR2 SYDVKM. The V gene lost 4 bases and the J gene lost 2 bases, with 12 bases spanning the gap. The CDR3 is 16 amino acids. CDR3 amino acids: CASSSPGVTGANVLTF. CDR3 in DNA: TGTGCCAGCAGTTCCCCAGGGGTAACTGGGGCCAACGTCCTGACTTTC.

The rearrangement links TRBV3-1 (or the pseudogene TRBV3-2) to TRBJ2-1, with TRBD2 matching 7 bases. J lost 4 bases, V lost 3 bases, and 6 bases had no gene match. Germline CDR1 LGHDT, CDR2 YNNKEL (reference sequence). CDR3 length: 15 amino acids. CDR3 loop: CASSHAGAGYNEQFF. The DNA for the CDR3 is TGTGCCAGCAGCCACGCGGGAGCTGGTTACAATGAGCAGTTCTTC.

This chain joins TRBV6-6 and TRBJ1-2; D is perhaps TRBD1 (6 bases). CDR1 MNHNY and CDR2 SVGAGI come from the germline V gene (reference sequence). V dropped 4 bases and J dropped 4 bases, with 16 bases sitting between them. The CDR3 sequence is 15 residues long. CDR3 in amino acids: CASSFPDRTSYGYTF. In DNA form, the CDR3 reads TGTGCCAGCAGTTTTCCCGACAGGACGTCCTATGGCTACACCTTC.

This clone was observed once. The genes are TRBV7-3 and TRBJ2-7; perhaps D is TRBD1 or TRBD2 (5 bases each). Trimming pared 5 bases from V and 6 bases from J, leaving 14 bases between. The CDR3 runs 13 residues. Per germline, CDR1 SGHTA and CDR2 FQGTGA. CDR3 in DNA: TGTGCCAGCAGCCTTGGACACGGAGGCGAGCAGTACTTC. Amino acid sequence: CASSLGHGGEQYF. Complete variable domain (other parts from reference TRBV7-3 and TRBJ2-7): GAGVSQTPSNKVTEKGKYVELRCDPISGHTALYWYRQSLGQGPEFLIYFQGTGAADDSGLPNDRFFAVRPEGSVSTLKIQRTERGDSAVYLCASSLGHGGEQYFGPGTRLTVT.

This chain links TRBV6-2 or TRBV6-3 with TRBJ1-1, with 10 positions matching TRBD1. CDR1 and CDR2 from the germline V gene are MNHEY and SVGEGT. The ends lost 5 bases at V and 0 bases at J; junction bases unmatched: 6. The CDR3 length is 16 residues. DNA for the CDR3: TGTGCCAGCAGTACAGGACAGGGGGTAATGAACACTGAAGCTTTCTTT. The encoded protein is CASSTGQGVMNTEAFF.

The V call is TRBV5-6, the J call TRBJ1-1; D ambiguous. Deletions cut 0 bases from V and 11 bases from J, with 14 bases between. Germline V gene sequence: CDR1 SGHDT, CDR2 YYEEEE. The CDR3 has 13 amino acids. The CDR3 sequence is CASSLAKVTDAFF. The CDR3 coding sequence is TGTGCCAGCAGCTTGGCCAAAGTAACAGACGCTTTCTTT.

This chain links TRBV18 with TRBJ2-1; weak D call: TRBD1 (7 bases). This CDR3 is 14 amino acids long. The germline gives CDR1 KGHSH, CDR2 LQKENI. Trimming took off 6 bases at V and 9 bases at J, with 18 bases between the two ends. The CDR3 nucleotides are TGTGCCAGCTCCTGGAGGGGGCGAGAGGGTGAGCAGTTCTTC. Translating it yields CASSWRGREGEQFF.

The chain links TRBV19 to TRBJ1-4; TRBD1 matches 7 bases. Germline loops: CDR1 LNHDA, CDR2 SQIVND (reference sequence). The CDR3 extends over 14 amino acids. Unmatched junction bases numbered 7, after V lost 4 bases and J lost 8 bases. Written as DNA, the CDR3 is TGTGCCAGTAGTACCAGACAGGGTACCGAAAAACTGTTTTTT. Its translation: CASSTRQGTEKLFF.

This clone was observed a few times. The chain is built from TRBV4-1 and TRBJ2-3, with D tentatively TRBD2 (6 bases). The germline CDR1 and CDR2 sequences are MGHRA and YSYEKL. The CDR3 runs 15 residues. Trimming shortened V by 8 bases and J by 1 base, and 16 bases separated the two germline ends. Here the CDR3 DNA reads TGCGCCAGCGGCAAAACGGAGGGCGGCACAGATACGCAGTATTTT. As protein: CASGKTEGGTDTQYF.

The J gene is TRBJ2-7, the V gene TRBV14; the D is unclear. This CDR3 has 13 amino acids. Germline V gene data show CDR1 as SGHDN and CDR2 as FVKESK. Trimming left V 0 bases short and J 3 bases short, with 6 bases between. The CDR3: CASSQEERYEQYF. The CDR3 bases are TGTGCCAGCAGCCAAGAGGAGCGCTACGAGCAGTACTTC.